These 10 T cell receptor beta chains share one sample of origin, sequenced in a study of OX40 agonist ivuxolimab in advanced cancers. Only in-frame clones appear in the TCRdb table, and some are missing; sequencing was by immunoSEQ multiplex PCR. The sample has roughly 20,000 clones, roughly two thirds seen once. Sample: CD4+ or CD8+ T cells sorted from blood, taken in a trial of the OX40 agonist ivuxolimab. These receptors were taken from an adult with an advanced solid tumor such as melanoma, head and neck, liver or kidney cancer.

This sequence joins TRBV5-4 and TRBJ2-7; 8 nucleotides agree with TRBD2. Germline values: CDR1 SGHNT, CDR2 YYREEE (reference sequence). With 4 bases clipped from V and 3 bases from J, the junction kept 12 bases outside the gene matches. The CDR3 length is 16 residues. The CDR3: CASSPPGAGGLYEQYF. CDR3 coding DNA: TGTGCCAGCAGCCCGCCAGGTGCGGGGGGCCTCTACGAGCAGTACTTC.

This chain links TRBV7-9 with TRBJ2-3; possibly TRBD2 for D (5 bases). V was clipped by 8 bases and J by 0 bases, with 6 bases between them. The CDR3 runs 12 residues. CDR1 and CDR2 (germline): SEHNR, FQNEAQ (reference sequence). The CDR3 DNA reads TGTGCCAGCCAGCGGAGCACAGATACGCAGTATTTT. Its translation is CASQRSTDTQYF.

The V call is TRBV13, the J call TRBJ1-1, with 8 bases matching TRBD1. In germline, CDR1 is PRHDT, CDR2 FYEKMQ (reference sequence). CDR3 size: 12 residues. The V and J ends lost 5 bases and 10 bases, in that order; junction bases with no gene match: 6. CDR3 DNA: TGTGCCAGCAGCCCGAGACAGGGGTCAGCTTTCTTT. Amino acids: CASSPRQGSAFF.

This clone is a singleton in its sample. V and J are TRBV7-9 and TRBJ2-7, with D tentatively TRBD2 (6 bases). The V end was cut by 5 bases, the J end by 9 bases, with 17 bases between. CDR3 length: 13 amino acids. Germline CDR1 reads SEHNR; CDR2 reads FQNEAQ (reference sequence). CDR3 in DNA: TGTGCCAGCAGCGACGACGGTTCCGGGGGGCAGTACTTC. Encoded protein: CASSDDGSGGQYF.

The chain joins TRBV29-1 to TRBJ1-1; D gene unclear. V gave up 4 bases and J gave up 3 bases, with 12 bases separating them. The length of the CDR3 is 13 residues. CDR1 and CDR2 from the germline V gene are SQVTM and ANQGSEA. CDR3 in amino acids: CSVVWPLDTEAFF. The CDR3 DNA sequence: TGCAGCGTTGTCTGGCCCTTGGACACTGAAGCTTTCTTT.

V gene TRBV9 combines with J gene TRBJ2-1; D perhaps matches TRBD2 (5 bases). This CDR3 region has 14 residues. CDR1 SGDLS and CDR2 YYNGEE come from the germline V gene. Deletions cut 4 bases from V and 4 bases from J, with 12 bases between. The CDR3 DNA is TGTGCCAGCAGCCCCCGCCGGACTTACAATGAGCAGTTCTTC. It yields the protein CASSPRRTYNEQFF.

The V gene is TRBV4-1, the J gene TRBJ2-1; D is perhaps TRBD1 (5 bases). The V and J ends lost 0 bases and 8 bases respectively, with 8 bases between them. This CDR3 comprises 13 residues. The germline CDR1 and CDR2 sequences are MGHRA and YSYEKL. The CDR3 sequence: CASSQDPGHEQFF. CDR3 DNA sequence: TGCGCCAGCAGCCAAGATCCAGGGCATGAGCAGTTCTTC.

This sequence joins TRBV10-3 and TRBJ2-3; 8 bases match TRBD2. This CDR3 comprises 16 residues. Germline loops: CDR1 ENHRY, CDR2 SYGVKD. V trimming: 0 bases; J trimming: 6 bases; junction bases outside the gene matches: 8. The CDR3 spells CAISESVAGSLDTQYF. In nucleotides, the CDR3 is TGTGCCATCAGTGAGTCGGTAGCGGGGTCGCTCGATACGCAGTATTTT.

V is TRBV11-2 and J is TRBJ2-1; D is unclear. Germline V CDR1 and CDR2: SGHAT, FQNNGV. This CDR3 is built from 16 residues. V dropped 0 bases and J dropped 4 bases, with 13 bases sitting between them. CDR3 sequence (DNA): TGTGCCAGCAGCTTAGATTTGCAGATCGTTTACAATGAGCAGTTCTTC. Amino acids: CASSLDLQIVYNEQFF.

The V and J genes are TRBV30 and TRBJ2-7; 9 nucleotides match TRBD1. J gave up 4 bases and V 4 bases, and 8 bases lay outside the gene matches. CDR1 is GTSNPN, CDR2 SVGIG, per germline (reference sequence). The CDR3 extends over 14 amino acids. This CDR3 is CAWTEQGAWYEQYF. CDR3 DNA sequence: TGTGCCTGGACCGAACAGGGGGCTTGGTACGAGCAGTACTTC.